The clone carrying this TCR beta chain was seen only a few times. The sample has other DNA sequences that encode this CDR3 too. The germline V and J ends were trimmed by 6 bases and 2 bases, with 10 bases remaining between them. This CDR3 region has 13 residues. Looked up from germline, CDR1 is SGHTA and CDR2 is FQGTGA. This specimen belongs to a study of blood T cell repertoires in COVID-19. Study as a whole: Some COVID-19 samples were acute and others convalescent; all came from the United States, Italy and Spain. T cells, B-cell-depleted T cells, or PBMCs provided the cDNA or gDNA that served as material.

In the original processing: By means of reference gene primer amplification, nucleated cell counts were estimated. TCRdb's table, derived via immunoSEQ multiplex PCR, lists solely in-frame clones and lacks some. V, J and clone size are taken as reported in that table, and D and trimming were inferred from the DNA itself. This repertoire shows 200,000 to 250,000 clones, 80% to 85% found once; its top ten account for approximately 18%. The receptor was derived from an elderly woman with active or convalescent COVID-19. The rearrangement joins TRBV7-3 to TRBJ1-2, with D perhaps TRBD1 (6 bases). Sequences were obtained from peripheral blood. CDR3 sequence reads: CASSPDRNYGYTF. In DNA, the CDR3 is TGTGCCAGCAGTCCCGACAGGAACTATGGCTACACCTTC.